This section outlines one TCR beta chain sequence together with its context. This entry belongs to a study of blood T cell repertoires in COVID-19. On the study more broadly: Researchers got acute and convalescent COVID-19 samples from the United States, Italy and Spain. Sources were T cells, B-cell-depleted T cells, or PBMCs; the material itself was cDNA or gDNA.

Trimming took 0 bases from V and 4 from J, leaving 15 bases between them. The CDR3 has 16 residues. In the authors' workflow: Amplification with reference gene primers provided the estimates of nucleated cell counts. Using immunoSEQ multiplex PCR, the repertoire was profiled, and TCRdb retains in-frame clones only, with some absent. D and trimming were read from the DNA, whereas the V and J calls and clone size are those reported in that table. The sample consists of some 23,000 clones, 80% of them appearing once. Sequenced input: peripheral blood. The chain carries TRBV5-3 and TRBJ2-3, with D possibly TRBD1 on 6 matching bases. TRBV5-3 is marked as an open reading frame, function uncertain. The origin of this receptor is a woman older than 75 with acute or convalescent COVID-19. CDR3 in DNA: TGTGCCAGAAGCTTGGCGTCAGGGGAAATCGCAGATACGCAGTATTTT. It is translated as CARSLASGEIADTQYF.